This passage covers 12 T cell receptor beta chains from one sample sequenced in a study of T cell repertoires in cytomegalovirus infection. TCRdb redid the calling of the reads with MiXCR, one entry per CDR3 protein. The sample contains tens of thousands of distinct CDR3 sequences, 3% to 4.5% of which appear only once. Specimen: PBMCs. The receptors were gathered from a human donor in good health (CMV status not recorded). Some clones in this sample may be carry-over from other donors' samples.

Ten or more counts support this clonotype. The chain carries TRBV4-3 and TRBJ2-5; TRBD1 matches at 7 bases. V lost 1 base to trimming and J lost 4 bases; unmatched junction nucleotides: 3. Germline CDR1 LGHNA, CDR2 YSLEER. The CDR3 runs to 14 residues. The CDR3 spells CASSQVNRGETQYF. The CDR3 DNA sequence: TGCGCCAGCAGCCAAGTAAACAGGGGAGAGACCCAGTACTTC.

This clonotype was recorded many times. The CDR3 here is CASSFARGNTEAFF. The CDR3 bases are TGTGCCAGCAGTTTCGCTAGAGGGAACACTGAAGCTTTCTTT. This chain joins TRBV6-2 or TRBV6-3 and TRBJ1-1; no clear D gene. V was trimmed by 4 bases and J by 1 base, leaving 10 bases between them. The CDR3 loop spans 14 amino acids. CDR1 is MNHEY and CDR2 is SVGEGT in the germline V gene.

This clonotype has a count of ten or more. V gene TRBV5-1 combines with J gene TRBJ2-3; tentatively, D is TRBD2 (6 bases). From germline, CDR1 is SGHRS and CDR2 YFSETQ. This CDR3 comprises 14 residues. V was pared by 4 bases and J by 2 bases, with 11 bases between. In nucleotides, the CDR3 is TGCGCCAGCAGCCCGGGACTCGCCACAGATACGCAGTATTTT. Amino acid sequence: CASSPGLATDTQYF.

The J gene is TRBJ2-4, the V gene TRBV7-2, with D tentatively TRBD1 (6 bases). The CDR3 has 20 amino acids. Germline lookup yields CDR1 SGHTA and CDR2 FQGNSA. V shed 1 base and J shed 0 bases, with 22 bases lying between them. DNA of the CDR3: TGTGCCAGCAGCTTAGAGTTACGGTCGCAGGGGATGTCAGCCAAAAACATTCAGTACTTC. Protein: CASSLELRSQGMSAKNIQYF.

Many counts were recorded for this clonotype. V and J are TRBV30 and TRBJ1-5; D remains ambiguous. Germline V gene lookup returns CDR1 GTSNPN and CDR2 SVGIG (reference sequence). Trimming took 5 bases from V and 1 from J, leaving 9 bases between them. The length of the CDR3 is 13 residues. The CDR3 is CAWCLGSNQPQHF. CDR3 coding DNA: TGTGCCTGGTGTCTGGGCAGCAATCAGCCCCAGCATTTT. Based on the CDR3 plus reference TRBV30 and TRBJ1-5, the full variable domain is SQTIHQWPATLVQPVGSPLSLECTVEGTSNPNLYWYRQAAGRGLQLLFYSVGIGQISSEVPQNLSASRPQDRQFILSSKKLLLSDSGFYLCAWCLGSNQPQHFGDGTRLSIL.

This clonotype has ten or more counts. The chain carries TRBV7-3 and TRBJ2-1; TRBD2 agrees at 8 bases. The CDR3 covers 15 residues. J was trimmed by 8 bases and V by 2 bases; bases with no gene match: 8. CDR1 is SGHTA, CDR2 FQGTGA, per germline. As DNA, the CDR3 is TGTGCCAGCAGCTTACTACGGGGGGGCTTCGATGAGCAGTTCTTC. It encodes CASSLLRGGFDEQFF.

This clonotype qualifies as medium-sized. The V and J genes are TRBV7-2 and TRBJ2-7; tentative D call: TRBD1 (5 bases). Germline CDR1 and CDR2: SGHTA and FQGNSA. There are 13 residues in the CDR3. Deletions cut 3 bases from V and 3 bases from J, with 9 bases between. In DNA, the CDR3 is TGTGCCAGCAGCTTGGGGCAGGTCTACGAGCAGTACTTC. This gives the protein CASSLGQVYEQYF.

This clonotype appeared many times. The genes are TRBV15 and TRBJ1-2; D gene ambiguous. V lost 0 bases and J 6 bases, leaving 5 bases between the germline ends. The CDR3 loop spans 12 amino acids. Germline-derived CDR1 and CDR2 are LNHNV and YYDKDF (reference sequence). The CDR3 bases are TGTGCCACCAGCAGAGATTGGGATGGCTACACCTTC. This sequence encodes CATSRDWDGYTF.

Regarding this clonotype: Just one base apart from a much larger clone, this may be a read error. V usage is TRBV24-1 and J usage is TRBJ2-1; D is unresolved. The ends were cut back, 1 base at V and 7 bases at J, with 7 bases in the middle. The V gene's germline CDR1 is KGHDR and CDR2 SFDVKD. CDR3 size: 13 residues. The CDR3 nucleotides read TGTGCCACCAGTGATTTCAGCAGGAATGAGCAGTTCTTC. It is translated as CATSDFSRNEQFF.

This clonotype was detected many times. The CDR3 here is CASSLSEGYEQYF. CDR3 DNA sequence: TGTGCCAGCAGCTTATCCGAGGGCTACGAGCAGTACTTC. J is TRBJ2-7 and V is TRBV7-6; D perhaps matches TRBD2 (5 bases). Trimming pared 2 bases from V and 3 bases from J, leaving 8 bases between. Germline CDR1 is SGHVS and CDR2 is FNYEAQ. This CDR3 spans 13 amino acids.

This clonotype was found many times. V and J are TRBV4-1 and TRBJ2-1; TRBD2 agrees at 8 bases. The J segment lost 7 bases and the V segment lost 1 base, leaving 9 bases of the junction unmatched. Germline V gives CDR1 MGHRA, CDR2 YSYEKL. The CDR3 loop spans 16 amino acids. In DNA, the CDR3 is TGCGCCAGCAGCCAAGGACCCGGGGGGGCCAGGAATGAGCAGTTCTTC. Translation gives CASSQGPGGARNEQFF.

This clonotype was found many times. V and J are TRBV4-2 and TRBJ1-1; D ambiguous. V lost 4 bases, J lost 1 base, and 13 bases lay in between. Per germline, CDR1 LGHNA and CDR2 YNFKEQ. CDR3 length equals 15 residues. The CDR3, as DNA: TGTGCCAGCAGCCCCCCCGGCAGTCGGAACACTGAAGCTTTCTTT. It specifies CASSPPGSRNTEAFF.